These 22 T cell receptor beta chains originate from one sample sequenced in a study of blood T cell repertoires in COVID-19. Produced via immunoSEQ multiplex PCR; TCRdb's table is partial and in-frame only. The sample shows some 270,000 clones, roughly 85% of them seen only once. The specimen was PBMCs or T cells enriched from blood (not recorded which). Every receptor here comes from a woman in her 50s with acute COVID-19.

The chain joins TRBV7-6 to TRBJ2-5; 9 nucleotides align to TRBD1. Germline V gene sequence: CDR1 SGHVS, CDR2 FNYEAQ. J was trimmed by 0 bases and V by 5 bases; bases with no gene match: 4. The CDR3 spans 15 residues. The CDR3 loop is CASSRGQGYQETQYF. The CDR3 region has the DNA TGTGCCAGCAGCCGAGGACAGGGGTACCAAGAGACCCAGTACTTC.

The chain recombines TRBV3-1 (or the pseudogene TRBV3-2) with TRBJ1-5; D uncertain. The germline V gene has CDR1 LGHDT and CDR2 YNNKEL (reference sequence). This CDR3 contains 15 residues. Trimming removed 0 bases at V and 12 bases at J, with 18 bases between. The CDR3, as DNA: TGTGCCAGCAGCCAAGATGTTAGGCCCGGCGGCCGCCAGCATTTT. Translation: CASSQDVRPGGRQHF.

The V call is TRBV5-1, the J call TRBJ1-1, with TRBD1 identical over 7 bases. The CDR3 extends over 14 amino acids. CDR1 is SGHRS, CDR2 YFSETQ, per germline. Trimming removed 5 bases from V and 0 bases from J; junction bases left unmatched: 4. The CDR3 bases are TGCGCCAGCAGTCGGGACAGCATGAACACTGAAGCTTTCTTT. Translated, it gives CASSRDSMNTEAFF.

The V and J genes are TRBV7-2 and TRBJ1-4, with a tentative D call TRBD1 (6 bases). Looked up from germline, CDR1 is SGHTA and CDR2 is FQGNSA. V was clipped by 3 bases and J by 7 bases, with 21 bases between them. CDR3 length equals 17 residues. The CDR3 region has the DNA TGTGCCAGCAGCTTGAGGCCTCTGGGGGCGTATCCTGAAAAACTGTTTTTT. Translated: CASSLRPLGAYPEKLFF.

The chain recombines TRBV5-8 with TRBJ1-5; 10 bases are shared with TRBD1. Germline CDR1 SGHTS, CDR2 YDEGEE. After removal of 3 bases from V and 1 base from J, the junction contained 1 base not matched to a gene. The CDR3 is 15 residues long. The CDR3 loop reads CASSWGQGSNQPQHF. CDR3 DNA: TGTGCCAGCAGCTGGGGACAGGGGAGCAATCAGCCCCAGCATTTT.

J is TRBJ2-3 and V is TRBV27; no firm D call. The CDR3 has 15 amino acids. The V end was cut by 3 bases, the J end by 0 bases, with 10 bases between. The V gene's germline CDR1 is MNHEY and CDR2 SMNVEV (reference sequence). CDR3 in DNA: TGTGCCAGCAGTTTCGGGTTTACTAGCACAGATACGCAGTATTTT. This sequence encodes CASSFGFTSTDTQYF.

This clone was found a few times. The chain links TRBV5-1 to TRBJ1-6; TRBD1 matches at 7 bases. In germline, CDR1 is SGHRS, CDR2 YFSETQ. The CDR3 has 12 residues. The V and J ends lost 4 bases and 11 bases, in that order; junction bases with no gene match: 3. The CDR3 protein is CASSTGQPPLHF. The CDR3 bases are TGCGCCAGCAGCACGGGACAGCCACCCCTCCACTTT.

The chain joins TRBV30 to TRBJ2-2; TRBD1 might be the D (5 bases). The CDR3 contains 13 residues. Trimming left V 0 bases short and J 8 bases short, with 10 bases between. Germline V lookup: CDR1 GTSNPN, CDR2 SVGIG (reference sequence). The CDR3 spells CAWSVMSGGELFF. CDR3 in DNA: TGTGCCTGGAGTGTAATGTCAGGGGGGGAGCTGTTTTTT.

The gene calls are TRBV5-6 and TRBJ1-4; D remains ambiguous. Germline V gene lookup returns CDR1 SGHDT and CDR2 YYEEEE. V shed 3 bases and J shed 4 bases, with 13 bases lying between them. The CDR3 contains 15 residues. The CDR3 DNA follows: TGTGCCAGCAGCTATAAGACAAGTTTTAATGAAAAACTGTTTTTT. This encodes CASSYKTSFNEKLFF.

This clone is a singleton in its sample. CDR3 in DNA: TGTGCCATCAGTCCAGGGGCAGCTAATGAAAAACTGTTTTTT. Translating gives CAISPGAANEKLFF. The chain carries TRBV10-3 and TRBJ1-4; a possible D gene is TRBD1 (6 bases). Germline V CDR1 and CDR2: ENHRY, SYGVKD. The CDR3 totals 14 residues. V was trimmed by 5 bases and J by 3 bases, leaving 10 bases between them.

The rearrangement links TRBV3-1 (or the pseudogene TRBV3-2) to TRBJ2-1; D is possibly TRBD2 (7 bases). Germline loops: CDR1 LGHDT, CDR2 YNNKEL (reference sequence). V lost 3 bases and J lost 6, with 15 bases in between. There are 15 residues in the CDR3. The DNA of the CDR3 is TGTGCCAGCAGCCAGATTATTGGGGGGGCCAATGAGCAGTTCTTC. This sequence encodes CASSQIIGGANEQFF.

The V call is TRBV6-5, the J call TRBJ1-1, with 7 bases that match TRBD1. CDR3 size: 13 residues. The germline V gene encodes CDR1 MNHEY and CDR2 SVGAGI. With V trimmed by 7 bases and J by 11 bases, 13 bases remained unmatched. CDR3 nucleotide sequence: TGTGCCAGCACCAGATTACAGGGGTTAACGGCTTTCTTT. Its protein is CASTRLQGLTAFF.

This clone was seen just once. The chain has TRBV29-1 and TRBJ1-2, with 9 bases aligning to TRBD1. This CDR3 has 10 amino acids. CDR1 is SQVTM, CDR2 ANQGSEA, per germline. CDR3 DNA: TGCAGAGGACAGGGGCATGGCTACACCTTC. Translating it yields CRGQGHGYTF.

This clone was counted a few times. This chain uses TRBV27 with TRBJ2-3; D ambiguous. Germline-derived CDR1 and CDR2 are MNHEY and SMNVEV (reference sequence). CDR3 length: 14 residues. V lost 3 bases to trimming and J lost 0 bases, with 7 bases between them. CDR3 sequence: CASSFFGSTDTQYF. In nucleotides, the CDR3 is TGTGCCAGCAGTTTTTTTGGCAGCACAGATACGCAGTATTTT.

The chain employs TRBV5-1 and TRBJ1-1; no definite D call. Trimming left V 0 bases short and J 0 bases short, with 12 bases between. Germline lookup yields CDR1 SGHRS and CDR2 YFSETQ. The CDR3 is 16 residues long. CDR3 DNA: TGCGCCAGCAGCTTGGCCACGGGTATCATGAACACTGAAGCTTTCTTT. It is translated as CASSLATGIMNTEAFF. The full variable domain, in which reference TRBV5-1 and TRBJ1-1 provide the parts outside the CDR3, is KAGVTQTPRYLIKTRGQQVTLSCSPISGHRSVSWYQQTPGQGLQFLFEYFSETQRNKGNFPGRFSGRQFSNSRSEMNVSTLELGDSALYLCASSLATGIMNTEAFFGQGTRLTVV.

The V call is TRBV29-1, the J call TRBJ2-7, with D perhaps TRBD1 (6 bases). Looked up from germline, CDR1 is SQVTM and CDR2 is ANQGSEA. Between the trimmed V and J ends, which lost 6 bases and 2 bases, there was a span of 17 bases. This CDR3 is 14 amino acids long. The CDR3 protein is CSVVRVDSPYEQYF. The CDR3 DNA is TGCAGCGTCGTCCGCGTGGACAGCCCCTACGAGCAGTACTTC.

Notes on this clone: One junction end does not reproduce the germline sequence, and a read error may be involved. The CDR3 DNA reads TGTGCCAGCCCACCCGGACAGGGCAATGAGCAGTTCTTC. It is translated as CASPPGQGNEQFF. The V gene is TRBV18, the J gene TRBJ2-1, with 8 bases aligning to TRBD1. The germline V gene has CDR1 KGHSH and CDR2 LQKENI. This CDR3 is 13 amino acids long.

The chain uses TRBV7-2 and TRBJ1-1; 7 nucleotides line up with TRBD1. The germline CDR1 and CDR2 sequences are SGHTA and FQGNSA. This CDR3 is built from 16 residues. V shed 6 bases and J 2 bases; nucleotides not matched to a gene: 12. The CDR3 region is CASRVDRGQPNTEAFF. Here the CDR3 DNA reads TGTGCCAGCAGGGTCGATAGGGGACAGCCTAACACTGAAGCTTTCTTT.

The rearrangement joins TRBV18 to TRBJ1-2, with D possibly TRBD1 on 6 matching bases. Trimming removed 4 bases from V and 6 bases from J, with 12 bases in between. Germline V lookup: CDR1 KGHSH, CDR2 LQKENI. The CDR3 consists of 13 residues. CDR3 sequence reads: CASSRPQGDGYTF. The CDR3 DNA reads as TGTGCCAGCTCACGACCACAGGGTGATGGCTACACCTTC.

The gene calls are TRBV27 and TRBJ2-6; no firm D call. V was shortened by 2 bases and J by 2 bases, with 7 bases between the two germline ends. CDR3 length: 15 amino acids. Germline-derived CDR1 and CDR2 are MNHEY and SMNVEV (reference sequence). In DNA, the CDR3 is TGTGCCAGCAGTTTACAGGCAGCTGGGGCCAACGTCCTGACTTTC. It translates to CASSLQAAGANVLTF. Full variable domain (remainder filled in from reference TRBV27 and TRBJ2-6): EAQVTQNPRYLITVTGKKLTVTCSQNMNHEYMSWYRQDPGLGLRQIYYSMNVEVTDKGDVPEGYKVSRKEKRNFPLILESPSPNQTSLYFCASSLQAAGANVLTFGAGSRLTVL.

This sequence joins TRBV7-9 and TRBJ1-2, with D maybe TRBD1 (5 bases). CDR3 length equals 14 residues. The germline gives CDR1 SEHNR, CDR2 FQNEAQ (reference sequence). The V gene lost 3 bases and the J gene lost 6 bases, with 14 bases spanning the gap. The CDR3 loop is CASSFRQYSDGYTF. The CDR3 nucleotides read TGTGCCAGCAGCTTTCGACAGTACTCAGATGGCTACACCTTC.

The chain couples TRBV19 to TRBJ1-1, with 9 bases aligning to TRBD1. V was clipped by 6 bases and J by 5 bases; unmatched bases: 13. The CDR3 runs to 16 residues. Germline-derived CDR1 and CDR2 are LNHDA and SQIVND (reference sequence). The CDR3 region is CASRKDRGASRTEAFF. The CDR3 region has the DNA TGTGCCAGTAGGAAAGACAGGGGGGCGTCGAGGACTGAAGCTTTCTTT. Filled out from reference TRBV19 and TRBJ1-1, the complete variable domain reads DGGITQSPKYLFRKEGQNVTLSCEQNLNHDAMYWYRQDPGQGLRLIYYSQIVNDFQKGDIAEGYSVSREKKESFPLTVTSAQKNPTAFYLCASRKDRGASRTEAFFGQGTRLTVV.